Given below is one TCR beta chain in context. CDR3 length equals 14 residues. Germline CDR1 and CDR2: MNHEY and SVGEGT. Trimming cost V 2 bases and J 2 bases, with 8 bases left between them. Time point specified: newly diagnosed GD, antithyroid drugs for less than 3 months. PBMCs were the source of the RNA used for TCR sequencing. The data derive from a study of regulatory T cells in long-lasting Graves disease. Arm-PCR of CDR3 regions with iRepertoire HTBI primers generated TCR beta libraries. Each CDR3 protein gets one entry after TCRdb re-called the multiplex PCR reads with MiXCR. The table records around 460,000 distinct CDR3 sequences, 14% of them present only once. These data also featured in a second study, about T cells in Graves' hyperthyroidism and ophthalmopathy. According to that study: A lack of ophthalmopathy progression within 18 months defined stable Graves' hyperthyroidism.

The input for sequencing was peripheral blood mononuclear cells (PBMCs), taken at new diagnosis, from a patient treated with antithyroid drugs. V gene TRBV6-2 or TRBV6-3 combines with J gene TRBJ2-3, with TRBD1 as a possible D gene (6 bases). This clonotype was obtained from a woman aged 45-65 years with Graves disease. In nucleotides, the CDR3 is TGTGCCAGCAGTTACAGGGGGAACACAGATACGCAGTATTTT. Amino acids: CASSYRGNTDTQYF.